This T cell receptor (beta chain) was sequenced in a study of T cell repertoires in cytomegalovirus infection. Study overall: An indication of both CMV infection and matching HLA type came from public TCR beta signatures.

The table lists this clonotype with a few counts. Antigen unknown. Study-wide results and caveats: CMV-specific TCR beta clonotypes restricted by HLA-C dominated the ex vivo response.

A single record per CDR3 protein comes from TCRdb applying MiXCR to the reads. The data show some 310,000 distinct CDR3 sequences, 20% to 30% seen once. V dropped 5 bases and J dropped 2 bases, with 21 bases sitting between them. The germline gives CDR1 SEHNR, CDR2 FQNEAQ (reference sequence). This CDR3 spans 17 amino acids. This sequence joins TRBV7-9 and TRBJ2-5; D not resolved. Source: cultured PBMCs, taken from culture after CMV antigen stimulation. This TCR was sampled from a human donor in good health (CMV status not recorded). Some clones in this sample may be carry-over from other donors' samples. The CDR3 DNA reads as TGTGCCAGCAGCCCCCCTGTAGGGCTAGGGTCACAAGAGACCCAGTACTTC. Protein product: CASSPPVGLGSQETQYF.